Below, one TCR beta chain is given with its context. This clonotype was counted at least ten times. The clone's antigen remains unknown. No quality values exist for individual bases; no much larger clone is one base distant. The CDR3 contains 15 residues, cysteine and phenylalanine counted. Just the 45-base CDR3 DNA is kept, in frame starting at base 1. V loses 7 bases at its end and J loses 8 bases; junction bases beyond the gene matches: 16. The germline V gene provides CDR1 MNHEY and CDR2 SVGEGT. This record belongs to a study of molecular identifiers for immune sequencing clone quantification listed by TCRdb under 2018. With regard to the full study: For a replicate experiment, RNA from approximately 20,000 or 100,000 naive CD8 T cells was divided into five aliquots, of which four were sequenced. CD8 T cells were used in a methods study to benchmark molecular-identifier clustering-based TCR repertoire sequencing (MIDCIRS) and TCR RNA copy counting. The paper as a whole reports these results and caveats: The sizes of highly expanded clones could end up underestimated when identical TCR molecules share a barcode. Naive libraries contained spiked-in Jurkat TCR RNA (around eleven copies' worth), which is not part of the donor repertoire. In CMV-specific effector cells, over 99% of molecules were held by clones above 20 RNA copies, whereas under 1% of molecules were held by such clones in naive cells. Spiked-in Jurkat TCR RNA equal to a single cell's worth was reported to be detectable even within 1,200,000 naive CD8 T cells. When barcode sub-clustering was left out, chimeric consensus sequences inflated TCR diversity, with chimeras reaching as high as 47%. Modeling gave roughly 3 recovered TCR RNA copies per cell versus about ten by digital PCR, implying roughly 29% capture efficiency.

Library construction relied on PCR. Sequencer: Illumina HiSeq 4000. Preparation of bulk TCR libraries followed a previously described approach, with the TCR primers listed in Table S5. Total RNA was purified with the Qiagen AllPrep DNA/RNA kit. Before analysis, reads from multiple sequencing runs of the same library were pooled. In the paper's pipeline: Reads were retained only if an exact TCR constant sequence was present, and the retained reads were trimmed to 150 nt and grouped according to their 12-nt molecular barcodes. Reads within each barcode group were sub-clustered using a 15% Levenshtein threshold, and quality-weighted consensus sequences were constructed for each RNA molecule. Non-functional sequences were excluded, and lower-count sequences lying one edit away from another sequence were also excluded. On the basis of fitting two negative binomial distributions, barcode sub-clusters with fewer than 20% of the maximum read count were discarded. TCRdb reanalyzed the raw reads on its own, using fastp at Q25 for trimming and MiXCR for clone calling, and kept in-frame beta chains. Each CDR3 protein appears once, grouped with its most common genes and DNA. The V and J calls and clone size are TCRdb's, not the authors'. This sample is represented by more than 300,000 distinct CDR3 sequences; around 21% of them were singletons. The top ten clones comprise about 0.81% of the sample.

Naive CD8 T cell libraries were made from 20,000 to 1,000,000 sorted cells using 10%, 30% or 50% of purified RNA. On a BD FACSAria II, naive CD8 T cells were FACS-sorted as CD8+CD4-CCR7+CD45RA+ and collected into RLT Plus buffer. Nine to eleven TCR copies' worth of Jurkat RNA were spiked into about 20,000-1,000,000 naive CD8 T cell samples to test detection sensitivity. CD8 T cells were enriched using RosetteSep CD8+ T Cell Enrichment Cocktail and Ficoll-Paque, and the enriched cells then underwent ACK red cell lysis. The sequence is built from TRBV6-2 or TRBV6-3 and TRBJ1-1, and 7 junction bases match TRBD1. Specimen: naive CD8+ T cells from blood, with Jurkat cell RNA spiked in. In light of the paper, this sample's cell subset or site label describes: FACS-sorted CD8+CD4-CCR7+CD45RA+ naive T cells. The source of this sequence is a human donor in good health. Some libraries in this study had Jurkat cell RNA spiked in. CDR3 sequence: CASMSGLRTGDEAFF. The DNA sequence is given as TGTGCCAGCATGAGCGGACTGAGGACAGGAGACGAAGCTTTCTTT.